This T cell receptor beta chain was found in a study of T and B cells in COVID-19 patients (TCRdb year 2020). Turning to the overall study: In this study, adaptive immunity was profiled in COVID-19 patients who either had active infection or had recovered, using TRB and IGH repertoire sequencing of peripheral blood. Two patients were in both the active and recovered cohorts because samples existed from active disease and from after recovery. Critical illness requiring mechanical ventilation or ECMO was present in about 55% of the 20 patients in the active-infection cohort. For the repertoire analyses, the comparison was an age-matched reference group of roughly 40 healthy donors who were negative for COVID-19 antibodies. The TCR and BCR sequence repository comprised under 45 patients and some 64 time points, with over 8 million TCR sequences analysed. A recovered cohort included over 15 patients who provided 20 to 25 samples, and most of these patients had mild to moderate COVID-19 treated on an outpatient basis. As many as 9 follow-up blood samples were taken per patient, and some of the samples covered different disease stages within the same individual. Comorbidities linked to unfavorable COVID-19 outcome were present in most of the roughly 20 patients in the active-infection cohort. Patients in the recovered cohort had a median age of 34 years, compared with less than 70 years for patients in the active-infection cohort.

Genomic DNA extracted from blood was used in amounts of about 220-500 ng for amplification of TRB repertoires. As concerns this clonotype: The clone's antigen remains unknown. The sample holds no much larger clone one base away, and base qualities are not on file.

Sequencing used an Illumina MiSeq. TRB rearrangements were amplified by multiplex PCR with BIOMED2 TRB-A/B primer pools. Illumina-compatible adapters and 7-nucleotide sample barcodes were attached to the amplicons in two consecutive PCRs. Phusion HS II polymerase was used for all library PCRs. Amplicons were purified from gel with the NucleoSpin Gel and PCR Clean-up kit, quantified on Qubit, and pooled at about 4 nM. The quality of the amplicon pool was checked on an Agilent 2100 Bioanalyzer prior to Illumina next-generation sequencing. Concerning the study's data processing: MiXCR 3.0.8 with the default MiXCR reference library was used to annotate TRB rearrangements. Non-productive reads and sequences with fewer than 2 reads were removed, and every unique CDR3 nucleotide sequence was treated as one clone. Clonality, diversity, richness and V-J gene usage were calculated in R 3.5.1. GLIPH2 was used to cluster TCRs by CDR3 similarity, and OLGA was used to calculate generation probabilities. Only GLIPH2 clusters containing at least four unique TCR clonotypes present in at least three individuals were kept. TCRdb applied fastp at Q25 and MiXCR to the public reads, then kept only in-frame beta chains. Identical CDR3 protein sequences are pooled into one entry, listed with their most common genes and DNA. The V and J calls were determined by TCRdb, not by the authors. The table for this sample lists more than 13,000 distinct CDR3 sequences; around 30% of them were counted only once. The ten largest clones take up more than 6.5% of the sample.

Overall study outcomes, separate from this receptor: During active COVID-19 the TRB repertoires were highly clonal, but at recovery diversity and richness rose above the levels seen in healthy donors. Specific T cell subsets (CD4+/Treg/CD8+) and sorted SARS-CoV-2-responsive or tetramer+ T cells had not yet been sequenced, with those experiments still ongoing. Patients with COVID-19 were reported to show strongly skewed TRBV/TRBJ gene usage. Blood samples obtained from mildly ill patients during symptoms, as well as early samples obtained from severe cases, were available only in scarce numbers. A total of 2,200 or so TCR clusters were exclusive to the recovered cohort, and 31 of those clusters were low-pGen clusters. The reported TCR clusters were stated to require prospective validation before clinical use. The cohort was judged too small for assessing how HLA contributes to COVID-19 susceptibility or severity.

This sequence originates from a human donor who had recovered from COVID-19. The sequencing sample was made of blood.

The CDR3 reads as follows: CASSPPGQGPGEQFF. The DNA reads as follows: TGTGCCAGCTCACCGCCCGGACAGGGGCCGGGTGAGCAGTTCTTC. This chain is built from TRBV27 and TRBJ2-1; 9 bases in the junction line up with TRBD1. The CDR3 runs 15 residues from the cysteine to the phenylalanine. CDR3 DNA only is kept here, 45 bases in frame from base 1. As encoded in the germline V gene (reference sequence), CDR1 is MNHEY while CDR2 is SMNVEV. The V end gives up 8 bases and the J end 9 bases, leaving 14 bases in the junction not matched to a gene.